This T cell receptor beta chain appears in the sequencing data of a study of Ad26.COV2.S vaccination and SARS-CoV-2 variants. This clone was counted once. Its specificity is unknown. Findings of the study overall: While placebo recipients had lower spike-specific TCR breadth, vaccine recipients had more.

Treatment noted: about 20 received Ad26.COV2.S at low or high dose, single or two shots; about 5 received placebo; per-sample allocation not given. The samples date from day 63 after the first vaccine or placebo injection. Assay used: immunoSEQ multiplex PCR; TCRdb lists only in-frame clones, some missing. This sample carries about 400,000 clones, roughly 80% of them seen once, and the ten largest clones take about 7.4%. The CDR3 extends over 13 amino acids. Trimming removed 3 bases from V and 6 bases from J, with 13 bases in between. Germline assignment: CDR1 GTSNPN and CDR2 SVGIG (reference sequence).

The chain carries TRBV30 and TRBJ2-3; D uncertain. Sequenced material: peripheral blood, taken in a trial of Ad26.COV2.S vaccine versus placebo. The clonotype was recovered from a person aged 18-60 years who received the Ad26.COV2.S COVID-19 vaccine or a placebo. CDR3: CAWSLNQRDTQYF. Here the CDR3 DNA reads TGTGCCTGGAGCCTAAATCAGAGGGATACGCAGTATTTT.